This T cell receptor beta chain was recovered during a study of control samples from healthy donors and cancer patients. The CDR3 covers 12 residues. Per germline, CDR1 LNHDA and CDR2 SQIVND (reference sequence). Trimming stripped 6 bases from V and 4 bases from J, with 8 bases between. Method: immunoSEQ multiplex PCR; TCRdb's copy keeps in-frame clones and lacks some. This sample carries roughly 170,000 clones, 88% of them seen once, and the ten largest clones take under 5%. The sequencing input was blood. The gene calls are TRBV19 and TRBJ2-3, with D possibly matching TRBD2 (5 bases). The sequence was obtained from a woman in her twenties or thirties in good health. CDR3 in amino acids: CASSPEADTQYF. The CDR3, as DNA: TGTGCCAGTAGCCCGGAGGCAGATACGCAGTATTTT.